Each of the 29 T cell receptor beta chains below was sequenced from the same sample in a study of T cell repertoires in cytomegalovirus infection. TCRdb fed the reads into MiXCR, producing one record per CDR3 protein. Counted here are hundreds of thousands of distinct CDR3 sequences, less than 25% occurring once; the ten biggest clones make up 7.5% to 9%. Sequencing was done on a sample of CD8+ T cells from PBMCs. These receptors were taken from a human donor in good health (CMV status not recorded). Some clones in this sample may be carry-over from other donors' samples.

About this clonotype itself: Germline is not matched at one junction end, which may reflect a read error. The rearrangement uses TRBV6-5 and TRBJ1-1; D gene unclear. This CDR3 contains 12 residues. In germline, CDR1 is MNHEY, CDR2 SVGAGI. CDR3 nucleotide sequence: TGTGTCAGCAGTTACCCGGGGACTGAAGCTTTCTTT. Its protein is CVSSYPGTEAFF.

V is TRBV20-1 and J is TRBJ2-3; possibly TRBD2 for D (5 bases). The CDR3 has 16 residues. The V end lost 5 bases, the J end lost 1 base, and 19 bases lay between the germline ends. Germline lookup yields CDR1 DFQATT and CDR2 SNEGSKA (reference sequence). In DNA form, the CDR3 reads TGCAGTGCTCTGTTGGACCCTAGCTTAGGCACAGATACGCAGTATTTT. Amino acid sequence: CSALLDPSLGTDTQYF.

This clonotype occurred once. A much larger clone lies a single base off, so this may be a read error. The rearrangement joins TRBV27 to TRBJ2-5; 8 bases match TRBD2. CDR1 and CDR2 (germline): MNHEY, SMNVEV (reference sequence). This CDR3 is built from 16 residues. V gave up 7 bases and J gave up 1 base; unmatched junction bases: 11. The CDR3 nucleotides read TGTGCCAGCAATTACGGGGGGGGGCCGTTCCAAGAGACCCAGTACTTC. Its translation: CASNYGGGPFQETQYF.

This clonotype has a handful of counts. V gene TRBV24-1 combines with J gene TRBJ2-2; D is uncertain. Trimming removed 3 bases at V and 1 base at J, with 11 bases between. CDR1 is KGHDR and CDR2 is SFDVKD in the germline V gene. This CDR3 spans 16 amino acids. The CDR3, as DNA: TGTGCCACCAGTGATCGTGCGTGGGAGAACACCGGGGAGCTGTTTTTT. It translates to CATSDRAWENTGELFF.

This clonotype came up many times. V gene TRBV7-9 combines with J gene TRBJ1-4; D possibly corresponds to TRBD1 (5 bases). Germline V gives CDR1 SEHNR, CDR2 FQNEAQ (reference sequence). Trimming removed 3 bases at V and 5 bases at J, with 16 bases between. This CDR3 comprises 16 residues. The CDR3, as DNA: TGTGCCAGCAGCTTGAGCCCCCAGGGAATGAATGAAAAACTGTTTTTT. Translated, it gives CASSLSPQGMNEKLFF.

The sample holds many counts of this clonotype. The gene calls are TRBV7-6 and TRBJ2-7, with 8 positions matching TRBD1. CDR1 is SGHVS and CDR2 is FNYEAQ in the germline V gene. V lost 3 bases to trimming and J lost 3 bases; unmatched junction nucleotides: 13. The CDR3 runs to 17 residues. The CDR3 here is CASSFAPTGERDYEQYF. The DNA for the CDR3 is TGTGCCAGCAGCTTCGCCCCGACAGGGGAAAGAGACTACGAGCAGTACTTC.

A few counts support this clonotype. The V call is TRBV19, the J call TRBJ2-3, with D possibly being TRBD1 (5 bases). This CDR3 has 13 amino acids. CDR1 LNHDA and CDR2 SQIVND come from the germline V gene (reference sequence). V lost 10 bases and J 2 bases, leaving 13 bases between the germline ends. For the CDR3, the DNA is TGTGCCACAGCGACAGAAGACACAGATACGCAGTATTTT. Translation: CATATEDTDTQYF.

This clonotype appeared many times. This rearrangement joins TRBV7-6 to TRBJ1-4, with a weak D call TRBD1 (5 bases). This CDR3 has 15 amino acids. In germline, CDR1 is SGHVS, CDR2 FNYEAQ. Trimming took 0 bases from V and 8 from J, leaving 13 bases between them. In DNA form, the CDR3 reads TGTGCCAGCAGCTTAGCGGGAGGGGAACGGGAAAAACTGTTTTTT. Protein sequence: CASSLAGGEREKLFF.

This clonotype was observed at least ten times. The genes are TRBV7-2 and TRBJ2-5; D unresolved. Germline CDR1 and CDR2: SGHTA and FQGNSA. V lost 2 bases and J lost 2, with 12 bases in between. The CDR3 has 15 amino acids. CDR3 sequence (DNA): TGTGCCAGCAGCTTAACCGGGCCGGCTCAAGAGACCCAGTACTTC. Translating gives CASSLTGPAQETQYF.

The rearrangement uses TRBV20-1 and TRBJ2-5; D is uncertain. CDR1 is DFQATT and CDR2 is SNEGSKA in the germline V gene (reference sequence). Trimming stripped 3 bases from V and 7 bases from J, with 15 bases between. The CDR3 contains 13 residues. Here the CDR3 reads CSASSSFIGTQYF. Written as DNA, the CDR3 is TGCAGTGCTAGTTCGTCTTTTATAGGGACCCAGTACTTC.

This chain uses TRBV12-3 or TRBV12-4 with TRBJ1-3; D unresolved. The CDR3 sequence is 14 residues long. Trimming cost V 3 bases and J 2 bases, with 8 bases left between them. The CDR3 sequence: CASSFRAAGNTIYF. CDR3 nucleotide sequence: TGTGCCAGCAGTTTTCGGGCAGCTGGAAACACCATATATTTT.

This clonotype was picked up many times. The chain has TRBV7-2 and TRBJ2-2; TRBD1 agrees at 9 bases. The V gene end was trimmed by 4 bases and the J gene end by 4 bases; junction bases not matched to a gene: 10. Germline V lookup: CDR1 SGHTA, CDR2 FQGNSA. CDR3 length equals 17 residues. CDR3 loop: CASSWLGPGQGTGELFF. DNA of the CDR3: TGTGCCAGCAGCTGGCTGGGCCCGGGACAGGGCACCGGGGAGCTGTTTTTT.

With respect to this clonotype: The junction departs from germline at one end; a sequencing error may be responsible. The CDR3 nucleotides are TGTACCAGTAGTATTTCCTATGACACCGGGGAGCTGTTTTTT. This codes for CTSSISYDTGELFF. The chain recombines TRBV19 with TRBJ2-2, with D unresolved. This CDR3 is built from 14 residues. Germline V gene sequence: CDR1 LNHDA, CDR2 SQIVND (reference sequence).

This clonotype was detected many times. The chain employs TRBV4-1 and TRBJ1-1; D call uncertain. Trimming removed 0 bases at V and 2 bases at J, with 10 bases between. This CDR3 comprises 15 residues. Germline V gene data show CDR1 as MGHRA and CDR2 as YSYEKL. The CDR3 nucleotides read TGCGCCAGCAGCCAAGAGAGGGCCAGTAACACTGAAGCTTTCTTT. Residues: CASSQERASNTEAFF.

This clonotype was detected many times. The chain combines TRBV7-8 with TRBJ1-1; 7 bases are a match to TRBD1. The germline V gene has CDR1 SGHVS and CDR2 FQNEAQ. There are 15 residues in the CDR3. V lost 0 bases, J lost 5 bases, and 6 bases stayed unmatched. The CDR3 sequence: CASSLARGLETEAFF. The CDR3 DNA reads TGTGCCAGCAGCTTAGCAAGGGGGCTGGAGACTGAAGCTTTCTTT.

The chain has TRBV6-2 or TRBV6-3 and TRBJ2-5; D is uncertain. The germline gives CDR1 MNHEY, CDR2 SVGEGT. The CDR3 contains 14 residues. Trimming left V 0 bases short and J 2 bases short, with 7 bases between. CDR3 DNA sequence: TGTGCCAGCAGTTACTCGAAACTTCAAGAGACCCAGTACTTC. Translated, it gives CASSYSKLQETQYF.

This clonotype was seen a handful of times. The chain couples TRBV28 to TRBJ2-7; TRBD2 matches 10 bases. J lost 2 bases, V lost 1 base, and 14 bases had no gene match. CDR1 and CDR2 (germline): MDHEN, SYDVKM. This CDR3 spans 19 amino acids. CDR3 DNA: TGTGCCAGCAGTTTATCCATCAACCATAGCGGGGGGCCACCCTACGAGCAGTACGTC. Amino acid sequence: CASSLSINHSGGPPYEQYV.

This clonotype was observed many times. This rearrangement joins TRBV20-1 to TRBJ1-2; 8 bases match TRBD1. This CDR3 spans 13 amino acids. Trimming cost V 5 bases and J 7 bases; bases outside gene matches: 9. CDR1 is DFQATT and CDR2 is SNEGSKA in the germline V gene (reference sequence). Here the CDR3 reads CSASGGVGAGYTF. The CDR3 DNA is TGCAGTGCTTCAGGGGGCGTCGGGGCTGGCTACACCTTC.

This rearrangement joins TRBV6-6 to TRBJ2-7; TRBD2 aligns across 7 bases. The CDR3 is made up of 12 amino acids. Germline values: CDR1 MNHNY, CDR2 SVGAGI (reference sequence). J gave up 7 bases and V 6 bases, and 6 bases lay outside the gene matches. Here the CDR3 DNA reads TGTGCCAGCAGCCTCCTCGGGAGGGAGCAGTACGTC. Its protein product is CASSLLGREQYV.

This clonotype was detected once. The chain links TRBV2 to TRBJ1-6; D unclear. CDR1 is SNHLY, CDR2 FYNNEI, per germline. V was pared by 10 bases and J by 7 bases, with 11 bases between. The CDR3 length is 12 residues. In DNA, the CDR3 is TGTGCCAACATCAGTTGGAATTCACCCCTCCACTTT. This gives the protein CANISWNSPLHF.

This clonotype was observed a few times. The V call is TRBV20-1, the J call TRBJ2-1; 9 nucleotides align to TRBD1. Germline V CDR1 and CDR2: DFQATT, SNEGSKA (reference sequence). The CDR3 contains 15 residues. The CDR3 loop is CSLTGGFFFYNEQFF. CDR3 sequence (DNA): TGCAGCCTGACAGGGGGTTTTTTCTTCTACAATGAGCAGTTCTTC.

CDR3 region: CASSLDGEPRPWPGELFF. The CDR3, as DNA: TGTGCCAGCAGCTTGGACGGGGAACCCCGCCCTTGGCCCGGGGAGCTGTTTTTT. This chain joins TRBV5-5 and TRBJ2-2; possible D gene TRBD2, 5 bases. CDR3 length: 18 residues. Trimming cost V 0 bases and J 6 bases, with 21 bases left between them. Germline assignment: CDR1 SGHKS and CDR2 YYEKEE (reference sequence).

J is TRBJ2-6 and V is TRBV12-5; TRBD2 might be the D (5 bases). The CDR3 contains 16 residues. Germline values: CDR1 LGHNT, CDR2 FRNRAP. V lost 3 bases and J 2 bases, leaving 11 bases between the germline ends. The CDR3, as DNA: TGTGCTAGTGGTTTCTTCCCGGGGACTGGGGCCAACGTCCTGACTTTC. This translates into CASGFFPGTGANVLTF.

This clonotype was counted only a few times. DNA for the CDR3: TGTGCCAGCAGTTTAGGAGACACGGTCCCCTACTATGGCTACACCTTC. The encoded protein is CASSLGDTVPYYGYTF. This sequence joins TRBV6-6 and TRBJ1-2; D unclear. The CDR3 spans 16 residues. V was cut by 4 bases and J by 3 bases, with 18 bases left in between. The germline CDR1 and CDR2 sequences are MNHNY and SVGAGI (reference sequence).

V usage is TRBV19 and J usage is TRBJ1-5, with 10 positions matching TRBD1. The germline CDR1 and CDR2 sequences are LNHDA and SQIVND (reference sequence). The trim removed 3 bases at V and 7 bases at J, leaving 9 bases unmatched. The CDR3 has 16 amino acids. CDR3 sequence (DNA): TGTGCCAGTAGTATCCCCGGGACAGGGGTGAGCCAGCCCCAGCATTTT. Amino acids: CASSIPGTGVSQPQHF.

In this sample, this clonotype turned up a few times. This rearrangement joins TRBV6-2 or TRBV6-3 to TRBJ2-2; D tentatively reads TRBD1 or TRBD2 (7 bases each). The V end lost 1 base, the J end lost 2 bases, and 17 bases lay between the germline ends. From germline, CDR1 is MNHEY and CDR2 SVGEGT. The CDR3 covers 18 residues. CDR3 residues: CASSYLPGGQLNTGELFF. CDR3 nucleotide sequence: TGTGCCAGCAGTTACTTGCCGGGGGGACAGCTTAACACCGGGGAGCTGTTTTTT.

This chain connects TRBV29-1 to TRBJ2-1; 10 nucleotides agree with TRBD2. The CDR3 is made up of 13 amino acids. The germline CDR1 and CDR2 sequences are SQVTM and ANQGSEA. Unmatched junction bases numbered 6, after V lost 8 bases and J lost 5 bases. CDR3 region: CSTERGGNNEQFF. CDR3 in DNA: TGCAGCACCGAGCGGGGGGGGAACAATGAGCAGTTCTTC.

The chain uses TRBV14 and TRBJ2-3; D is uncertain. V was trimmed by 3 bases and J by 0 bases, leaving 10 bases between them. The CDR3 loop spans 15 amino acids. The germline CDR1 and CDR2 sequences are SGHDN and FVKESK. CDR3 DNA sequence: TGTGCCAGCAGCCACCTTAAGACGAGCACAGATACGCAGTATTTT. This encodes CASSHLKTSTDTQYF.

This clonotype was seen more than once but under ten times. The chain recombines TRBV20-1 with TRBJ2-7; perhaps D is TRBD1 or TRBD2 (5 bases each). The CDR3 runs to 13 residues. Trimming took off 6 bases at V and 5 bases at J, with 17 bases between the two ends. Germline CDR1 DFQATT, CDR2 SNEGSKA (reference sequence). CDR3 region: CSAPGTHRHEQYF. The CDR3 DNA reads TGCAGTGCCCCCGGGACGCACCGCCACGAGCAGTACTTC.